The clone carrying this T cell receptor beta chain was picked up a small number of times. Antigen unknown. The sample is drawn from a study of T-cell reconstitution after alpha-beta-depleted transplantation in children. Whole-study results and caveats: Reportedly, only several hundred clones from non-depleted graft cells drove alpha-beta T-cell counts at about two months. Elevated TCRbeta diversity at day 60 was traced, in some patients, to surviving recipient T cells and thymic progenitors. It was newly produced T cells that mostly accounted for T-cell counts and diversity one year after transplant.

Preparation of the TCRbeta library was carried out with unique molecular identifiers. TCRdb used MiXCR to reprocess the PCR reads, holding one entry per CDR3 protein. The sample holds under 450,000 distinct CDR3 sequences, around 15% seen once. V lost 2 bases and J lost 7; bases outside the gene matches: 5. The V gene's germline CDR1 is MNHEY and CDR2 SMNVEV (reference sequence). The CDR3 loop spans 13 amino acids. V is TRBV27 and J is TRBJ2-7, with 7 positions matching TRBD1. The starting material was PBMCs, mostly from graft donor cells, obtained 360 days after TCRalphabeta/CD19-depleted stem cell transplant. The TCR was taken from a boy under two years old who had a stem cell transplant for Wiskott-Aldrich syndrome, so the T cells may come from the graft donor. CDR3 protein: CASSLNRGFEQYF. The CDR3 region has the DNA TGTGCCAGCAGTTTAAACAGGGGATTTGAGCAGTACTTC.